This T cell receptor beta chain derives from a study of CD8 T cells in Susac syndrome. Note on this clonotype: Antigen specificity is unknown.

The T cells that were sequenced for TCR beta were CD8+ and CD4+ cells from blood. The multiple sclerosis control group consisted of treatment-naive patients whose relapsing-remitting disease, which was either stable or active, fulfilled revised McDonald criteria. It was with random hexamers that roughly 0.45 to 1 ug RNA was reverse transcribed. Multiplex PCR with immunoSEQ amplified the TCR beta CDR3 across 54 Vbeta and 13 Jbeta. Each CDR3 protein gets one entry after TCRdb re-called the immunoSEQ multiplex PCR reads with MiXCR. The repertoire consists of 100,000 to 150,000 distinct CDR3 sequences, with 80% to 95% occurring once and the leading ten covering roughly 0.29%. General study findings and limits: The study conceded that its TCR sequencing and HLA analysis involved relatively few individuals.

V lost 1 base to trimming and J lost 8 bases; unmatched junction nucleotides: 4. The CDR3 is 15 residues long. CDR1 and CDR2 from the germline V gene are LGHDT and YNNKEL (reference sequence). The chain employs TRBV3-1 and TRBJ2-5, with 13 bases matching TRBD2. The sequence was collected from a human donor with multiple sclerosis. Material for sequencing was CD8+ T cells from PBMCs. CDR3 sequence: CASSQGTSGGTTQYF. DNA of the CDR3: TGTGCCAGCAGCCAAGGGACTAGCGGGGGAACAACCCAGTACTTC.